This TCR beta chain came from a study of blood T cell repertoires in COVID-19. Looking at the study overall: COVID-19 samples collected from the United States, Italy and Spain covered acute and convalescent phases. From T cells, B-cell-depleted T cells, or PBMCs came the material, which was cDNA or gDNA.

In the study's own analysis: Amplification from reference gene primers served as the basis for estimated nucleated cell counts. Here immunoSEQ multiplex PCR was the method, and the copy in TCRdb shows in-frame clones only, minus some. V, J and clone size are taken as reported in that table, and D and trimming were inferred from the DNA itself. The data contain 85,000 to 90,000 clones, over 75% of them singletons. The V end lost 1 base, the J end lost 6 bases, and 10 bases lay between the germline ends. The CDR3 runs 14 residues. Germline loops: CDR1 SGHTA, CDR2 FQGNSA. This chain links TRBV7-2 with TRBJ1-5; D remains ambiguous. The sequence came from a woman older than 75 with active or convalescent COVID-19. Input material: peripheral blood. The CDR3 region has the DNA TGTGCCAGCAGCTTAGAAGGTGCGGGTCAGCCCCAGCATTTT. It encodes CASSLEGAGQPQHF.